The subject of this entry is one T cell receptor (beta chain). Between the trimmed V and J ends, which lost 0 bases and 8 bases, there was a span of 13 bases. The CDR3 is 14 amino acids. The germline V gene has CDR1 MNHEY and CDR2 SVGAGI. This sample stems from a study of OX40 agonist ivuxolimab in advanced cancers. Data came from immunoSEQ multiplex PCR; TCRdb stores just in-frame clones and leaves some out. The table records 40,000 to 45,000 clones, around 87% of them present only once. The chain uses TRBV6-5 and TRBJ1-2; D gene ambiguous. The TCR originated in an adult with an advanced solid tumor such as melanoma, head and neck, liver or kidney cancer. The sample in question was CD4+ or CD8+ T cells sorted from blood, obtained in a trial of the OX40 agonist ivuxolimab. The CDR3 protein is CASSYSSGYGGYTF. DNA of the CDR3: TGTGCCAGCAGTTACTCTTCCGGGTATGGAGGCTACACCTTC.